This T cell receptor beta chain is drawn from a study of sequential checkpoint blockade in melanoma. Turning to the study itself: Patients were randomized 1:1 to nivolumab-then-ipilimumab or ipilimumab-then-nivolumab first-line.

Documented treatment: randomized to nivolumab then ipilimumab (arm A) or the reverse (arm B). None of the patients previously received DNA-damaging chemotherapy. Sorted cells were live CD3+CD8+, lacking CD19 and CD56, from PBMCs. The method was immunoSEQ multiplex PCR; TCRdb's version includes in-frame clones alone and lacks a portion of them. This table has roughly 9,800 clones, roughly 77% appearing once. V shed 7 bases and J shed 0 bases, with 10 bases lying between them. The CDR3 consists of 14 residues. Per germline, CDR1 SNHLY and CDR2 FYNNEI. J is TRBJ2-1 and V is TRBV2, with D tentatively TRBD2 (5 bases). The sequence was collected from a human donor with melanoma. Sequencing used CD8+ T cells sorted from blood (inferred from file names), obtained from a patient given nivolumab and ipilimumab in sequence. The DNA for the CDR3 is TGTGCCAGCACCGGACTGAGCTCCTACAATGAGCAGTTCTTC. It encodes CASTGLSSYNEQFF.